Each of the 28 T cell receptor beta chains below was sequenced from the same sample in a study of T cells in Graves' hyperthyroidism and ophthalmopathy. TCR beta CDR3 sequences were amplified from RNA transcripts. HTBI primers were employed in a first-round RT-PCR of the TCR CDR3. TCRdb reanalysed the multiplex PCR reads using MiXCR and keeps one entry per CDR3 protein. The table has about 480,000 distinct CDR3 sequences, roughly an eighth seen once; the top ten hold roughly 17%. Sequenced: blood. The receptors derive from a woman between 18 and 30 years old with Graves' hyperthyroidism.

The rearrangement joins TRBV7-6 to TRBJ2-7; 7 nucleotides align to TRBD1. The CDR3 sequence is 14 residues long. Trimming at V came to 5 bases and at J to 8 bases, leaving 12 bases not matched to a gene. From germline, CDR1 is SGHVS and CDR2 FNYEAQ. Here the CDR3 DNA reads TGTGCCAGCAGCCCCAGACAGGGCATTAGTAAGCAGTACGTC. This encodes CASSPRQGISKQYV.

Points on this clonotype: A clone one base away is much larger, so this may be a read error. The gene calls are TRBV4-1 and TRBJ1-4; tentative D call: TRBD1 (5 bases). The CDR3 spans 16 residues. Germline loops: CDR1 MGHRA, CDR2 YSYEKL. For the CDR3, the DNA is TGCGCCGGCAGCCCTCCCCCGGGACGGATTAATGAAAAACTGTTTTTT. The encoded protein is CAGSPPPGRINEKLFF.

This clonotype was counted at least ten times. V and J are TRBV7-9 and TRBJ2-1; D is unclear. Trimming took 8 bases from V and 4 from J, leaving 15 bases between them. The CDR3 has 14 amino acids. Germline V gene data show CDR1 as SEHNR and CDR2 as FQNEAQ (reference sequence). CDR3 residues: CASVVVPQYNEQFF. Written as DNA, the CDR3 is TGTGCCAGCGTCGTGGTACCCCAATACAATGAGCAGTTCTTC.

The chain joins TRBV20-1 to TRBJ2-5; D possibly corresponds to TRBD2 (6 bases). This CDR3 spans 16 amino acids. Germline CDR1 and CDR2: DFQATT and SNEGSKA (reference sequence). The V end lost 4 bases, the J end lost 0 bases, and 18 bases lay between the germline ends. The CDR3, as DNA: TGCAGTGCTAATCCCGGGGGATACTACTACCAAGAGACCCAGTACTTC. Protein: CSANPGGYYYQETQYF.

This clonotype was found a few times. V usage is TRBV5-1 and J usage is TRBJ2-1; no clear D. Germline loops: CDR1 SGHRS, CDR2 YFSETQ. V was trimmed by 7 bases and J by 0 bases, leaving 17 bases between them. The CDR3 runs 16 residues. DNA for the CDR3: TGCGCCAGCGGACCCCGTGGGCCTTTCTCCTACAATGAGCAGTTCTTC. Translating it yields CASGPRGPFSYNEQFF.

The chain combines TRBV4-1 with TRBJ1-2, with a tentative D call TRBD1 (5 bases). This CDR3 region has 16 residues. The germline CDR1 and CDR2 sequences are MGHRA and YSYEKL. The V end was cut by 2 bases, the J end by 4 bases, with 17 bases between. CDR3 region: CASSQLGGWAIYGYTF. CDR3 sequence (DNA): TGCGCCAGCAGCCAACTGGGGGGGTGGGCTATCTATGGCTACACCTTC.

This clonotype was found many times. The chain recombines TRBV20-1 with TRBJ2-5; the D gene is possibly TRBD1 (7 bases). Germline-derived CDR1 and CDR2 are DFQATT and SNEGSKA (reference sequence). The CDR3 has 14 amino acids. Trimming removed 3 bases from V and 5 bases from J, with 16 bases in between. As DNA, the CDR3 is TGCAGTGCTAGTATGGAGGGGGCATGGGAGACCCAGTACTTC. This translates into CSASMEGAWETQYF.

This clonotype was seen repeatedly, ten times or more. The V call is TRBV24-1, the J call TRBJ1-2; TRBD1 matches at 9 bases. Germline CDR1 KGHDR, CDR2 SFDVKD. Unmatched junction bases numbered 3, after V lost 5 bases and J lost 3 bases. The CDR3 consists of 14 residues. CDR3 nucleotides: TGTGCCACCAGTGGGACAGGGGTCGACTATGGCTACACCTTC. Its protein is CATSGTGVDYGYTF.

This clonotype has ten or more counts. The gene calls are TRBV29-1 and TRBJ1-2; TRBD1 agrees at 9 bases. The V gene end was trimmed by 4 bases and the J gene end by 4 bases; junction bases not matched to a gene: 4. Germline V gene lookup returns CDR1 SQVTM and CDR2 ANQGSEA. This CDR3 has 13 residues. The CDR3 DNA reads as TGCAGCGTTGGGACAGGGGATAGCTATGGCTACACCTTC. Residues: CSVGTGDSYGYTF.

At least ten counts were recorded for this clonotype. The chain employs TRBV27 and TRBJ2-1; D possibly corresponds to TRBD1 (7 bases). V lost 2 bases to trimming and J lost 4 bases, with 12 bases between them. Looked up from germline, CDR1 is MNHEY and CDR2 is SMNVEV (reference sequence). The CDR3 has 15 amino acids. As DNA, the CDR3 is TGTGCCAGCAGTTTAGGAGGGGGCTTATACAATGAGCAGTTCTTC. It yields the protein CASSLGGGLYNEQFF.

This clonotype has only a few counts. The chain links TRBV19 to TRBJ1-4, with no clear D. The germline V and J ends were trimmed by 7 bases and 6 bases, with 18 bases remaining between them. The CDR3 consists of 15 residues. Germline V gives CDR1 LNHDA, CDR2 SQIVND (reference sequence). CDR3 sequence (DNA): TGTGCCAGTATGGGCCGGGAGGACGGAGATGAAAAACTGTTTTTT. This codes for CASMGREDGDEKLFF.

This clonotype was seen at least ten times. This sequence joins TRBV14 and TRBJ2-2, with D possibly matching TRBD2 (5 bases). Per the germline V gene, CDR1 is SGHDN and CDR2 is FVKESK. There are 12 residues in the CDR3. V was clipped by 8 bases and J by 5 bases, with 9 bases between them. The CDR3 DNA reads TGTGCCAGCTTCGGCGGGACCGGGGAGCTGTTTTTT. It yields the protein CASFGGTGELFF.

The chain combines TRBV12-3 or TRBV12-4 with TRBJ2-5; D is undetermined. The CDR3 has 12 amino acids. The V and J ends lost 6 bases and 5 bases respectively, with 10 bases between them. CDR3 protein: CASSSVGETQYF. CDR3 in DNA: TGTGCCAGCAGCTCTGTGGGGGAGACCCAGTACTTC.

There are many counts of this clonotype. A read error may account for a junction end that differs from germline. The CDR3 loop reads CASSQQAAGAWNGQFF. The CDR3 nucleotides read TGTGCCAGCAGCCAACAGGCAGCGGGAGCTTGGAATGGGCAGTTCTTC. This chain uses TRBV3-1 with TRBJ2-1; 8 bases are shared with TRBD2. This CDR3 is 16 amino acids long. Per the germline V gene, CDR1 is LGHDT and CDR2 is YNNKEL (reference sequence).

This clonotype was observed a handful of times. This chain links TRBV6-1 with TRBJ2-7, with no clear D. There are 13 residues in the CDR3. Germline lookup yields CDR1 MNHNS and CDR2 SASEGT. Trimming removed 2 bases from V and 3 bases from J, with 8 bases in between. CDR3 protein: CASSESLGYEQYF. CDR3 bases: TGTGCCAGCAGTGAAAGCCTCGGCTACGAGCAGTACTTC.

The CDR3 DNA reads as TGTGCCAGCACTCGATACGGCTTCTACGAGCAGTACTTC. Translation: CASTRYGFYEQYF. The chain has TRBV28 and TRBJ2-7; the D is unclear. V was pared by 7 bases and J by 3 bases, with 13 bases between. The germline V gene encodes CDR1 MDHEN and CDR2 SYDVKM. The CDR3 consists of 13 residues.

There are many counts of this clonotype. J is TRBJ2-5 and V is TRBV10-3; 14 bases align to TRBD2. The germline gives CDR1 ENHRY, CDR2 SYGVKD. The CDR3 covers 18 residues. The trim removed 9 bases at V and 2 bases at J, leaving 14 bases unmatched. The CDR3 bases are TGTGCCATACGTGCGCCCGGACTAGCGGGAGGCCTACAAGAGACCCAGTACTTC. It specifies CAIRAPGLAGGLQETQYF.

The V gene is TRBV7-6, the J gene TRBJ2-1; 12 bases are shared with TRBD2. Germline CDR1 SGHVS, CDR2 FNYEAQ. This CDR3 is 15 amino acids long. V lost 6 bases and J lost 7; bases outside the gene matches: 7. The CDR3 bases are TGTGCCAGCAGTTCTAGCGGGAGGGCCGGGAATGAGCAGTTCTTC. Translation: CASSSSGRAGNEQFF.

This clonotype has more than one count but fewer than ten. The rearrangement links TRBV5-1 to TRBJ2-1, with a tentative D call TRBD2 (5 bases). V gave up 2 bases and J gave up 8 bases, with 17 bases separating them. Germline V gene data show CDR1 as SGHRS and CDR2 as YFSETQ. This CDR3 spans 15 amino acids. This CDR3 reads CASSFGWEMYDEQFF. The CDR3 DNA reads TGCGCCAGCAGCTTTGGGTGGGAGATGTATGATGAGCAGTTCTTC. Supplemented by reference TRBV5-1 and TRBJ2-1, the full variable domain reads KAGVTQTPRYLIKTRGQQVTLSCSPISGHRSVSWYQQTPGQGLQFLFEYFSETQRNKGNFPGRFSGRQFSNSRSEMNVSTLELGDSALYLCASSFGWEMYDEQFFGPGTRLTVL.

The chain carries TRBV19 and TRBJ2-6; 12 bases map to TRBD2. CDR3 size: 20 residues. Unmatched junction bases numbered 15, after V lost 6 bases and J lost 3 bases. CDR1 and CDR2 (germline): LNHDA, SQIVND (reference sequence). In nucleotides, the CDR3 is TGTGCCAGTAGAGAGTCTTGGCTAGCGGGAGGGCCAGGTGGGGCCAACGTCCTGACTTTC. It codes for CASRESWLAGGPGGANVLTF.

This clonotype was seen ten or more times. This chain links TRBV30 with TRBJ2-7, with a possible D match to TRBD2 (5 bases). The CDR3 is 11 amino acids. Trimming pared 2 bases from V and 4 bases from J, leaving 6 bases between. The germline gives CDR1 GTSNPN, CDR2 SVGIG (reference sequence). The CDR3 nucleotides are TGTGCCTGGAGTCGGGATTACGAGCAGTACTTC. Protein: CAWSRDYEQYF.

The chain joins TRBV12-3 or TRBV12-4 to TRBJ1-5; 9 bases match TRBD1. V was pared by 7 bases and J by 5 bases, with 6 bases of the junction left unmatched. The CDR3 extends over 14 amino acids. CDR3: CASKRQGGDQPQHF. Here the CDR3 DNA reads TGTGCCAGCAAAAGACAGGGGGGAGATCAGCCCCAGCATTTT.

At least ten counts were recorded for this clonotype. The V gene is TRBV20-1, the J gene TRBJ2-1; no clear D gene. This CDR3 has 10 amino acids. V shed 6 bases and J shed 8 bases, with 8 bases lying between them. In germline, CDR1 is DFQATT, CDR2 SNEGSKA (reference sequence). CDR3 nucleotide sequence: TGCAGTGCGGCCATGGATGAGCAGTTCTTC. As protein: CSAAMDEQFF.

This clonotype was counted ten times or more. The chain carries TRBV5-1 and TRBJ2-5, with TRBD2 identical over 8 bases. The CDR3 is made up of 15 amino acids. V was clipped by 4 bases and J by 5 bases; unmatched bases: 10. Germline assignment: CDR1 SGHRS and CDR2 YFSETQ. As DNA, the CDR3 is TGCGCCAGCAGCCCATCTGGGACTAGGGGTGAGACCCAGTACTTC. Translation gives CASSPSGTRGETQYF.

This clonotype was detected ten times or more. V and J are TRBV7-6 and TRBJ2-7; TRBD2 aligns across 13 bases. The CDR3 loop spans 18 amino acids. Germline-derived CDR1 and CDR2 are SGHVS and FNYEAQ. The V gene end was trimmed by 1 base and the J gene end by 0 bases; junction bases not matched to a gene: 6. CDR3 in amino acids: CASSLGLAGGSSSYEQYF. The CDR3 nucleotides read TGTGCCAGCAGCTTAGGACTAGCGGGAGGATCGAGCTCCTACGAGCAGTACTTC.

This clonotype came up many times. This chain uses TRBV9 with TRBJ1-1, with a tentative D call TRBD1 (5 bases). The CDR3 sequence is 17 residues long. Trimming removed 4 bases from V and 1 base from J, with 20 bases in between. The germline gives CDR1 SGDLS, CDR2 YYNGEE. The DNA of the CDR3 is TGTGCCAGCAGCCAACCCCGGGGGTTGGGGAGGAACACTGAAGCTTTCTTT. This translates into CASSQPRGLGRNTEAFF.

This clonotype was observed at least ten times. The chain employs TRBV5-6 and TRBJ1-3, with D possibly TRBD1 on 5 matching bases. Germline V gene sequence: CDR1 SGHDT, CDR2 YYEEEE. Between the trimmed V and J ends, which lost 3 bases and 2 bases, there was a span of 12 bases. The CDR3 runs 15 residues. The CDR3 DNA sequence: TGTGCCAGCAGCTCCGGGACCGCGCCTGGAAACACCATATATTTT. Amino acids: CASSSGTAPGNTIYF.

At least ten counts were recorded for this clonotype. CDR3 protein: CASSFRGNTGELFF. CDR3 sequence (DNA): TGTGCCAGCAGCTTCAGGGGGAACACCGGGGAGCTGTTTTTT. The chain recombines TRBV5-5 with TRBJ2-2, with D tentatively TRBD1 (6 bases). Germline CDR1 SGHKS, CDR2 YYEKEE (reference sequence). The ends were cut back, 2 bases at V and 1 base at J, with 6 bases in the middle. This CDR3 is 14 amino acids long.